A single T cell receptor (beta chain) is shown here with its context. Its antigen is unidentified. Measured with immunoSEQ multiplex PCR; TCRdb has only the in-frame clones, and not every one. The sample lists more than 50,000 clones, 75% to 85% seen once, with under 6.5% in the top ten. Germline loops: CDR1 SGHAT, CDR2 FQNNGV. This CDR3 contains 17 residues. V lost 4 bases to trimming and J lost 0 bases, with 16 bases between them. This sample was taken from a study of pediatric ulcerative colitis. Study outcomes and limitations: Blood samples from a couple of patients yielded substantially fewer templates and were excluded from blood-rectal overlap analysis. Total lymphocyte DNA, not sorted subsets, was the template.

Material for sequencing was blood. The receptor was isolated from a boy aged 5-17 years with moderate ulcerative colitis. The chain uses TRBV11-2 and TRBJ1-3; tentative D call: TRBD1 (5 bases). Here the CDR3 DNA reads TGTGCCAGCAGCTCCCGGGACCCTAGATACTCTGGAAACACCATATATTTT. This sequence encodes CASSSRDPRYSGNTIYF.